This T cell receptor (beta chain) was sequenced in a study of T cell repertoires in cytomegalovirus infection (dated by TCRdb to about 2019). Study-wide context: The HLA type of each donor mattered for the analysis, because public TCR beta signatures pointed to carriage of CMV infection along with the matching HLA type. Study-wide findings and limitations: In the ex vivo response, HLA-C-restricted CMV-specific TCR beta clonotypes were dominant, and in two of eight donors the single most frequent clonotype came from this HLA-C-restricted group. Carriers of CMV infection plus the relevant HLA type were discriminated by the cumulative frequency of public TCR beta family members in the study cohort and in an independent 352-donor cohort.

Inclusive of the bounding cysteine and phenylalanine, the CDR3 is 14 residues long. Of the read, only the CDR3 DNA is kept; its 42 bases are in frame from base 1. According to the germline V gene (reference sequence), CDR1 reads SEHNR and CDR2 reads FQNEAQ. At the junction V is shortened by 5 bases and J by 6 bases, with 13 bases in between. Many counts were recorded for this clonotype. The antigen it recognizes is unknown. Base-call qualities are not available, and no considerably larger clone is one nucleotide away. TCRdb shows the sequencer as Illumina HiSeq 1500. TCRdb reanalyzed the raw reads on its own, using fastp at Q25 for trimming and MiXCR for clone calling, and kept in-frame beta chains. All rows with the same CDR3 protein become a single entry with the most common DNA and genes. A total of about 110,000 distinct CDR3 sequences appear in this sample, around 10% of them only once. The ten most abundant clones make up 25% to 40% of the sample.

The clonotype was recovered from a human donor in good health (CMV status not recorded). Some clones in this sample may be carry-over from other donors' samples. The chain employs TRBV7-9 and TRBJ2-2; the D gene could be TRBD1 or TRBD2, each one agreeing over 5 bases. The specimen sequenced was PBMCs, sequenced either directly or after in vitro stimulation (not recorded which). The CDR3 here reads CASSDPGTAGELFF. The nucleotide sequence is TGTGCCAGCAGCGACCCGGGGACCGCCGGGGAGCTGTTTTTT.